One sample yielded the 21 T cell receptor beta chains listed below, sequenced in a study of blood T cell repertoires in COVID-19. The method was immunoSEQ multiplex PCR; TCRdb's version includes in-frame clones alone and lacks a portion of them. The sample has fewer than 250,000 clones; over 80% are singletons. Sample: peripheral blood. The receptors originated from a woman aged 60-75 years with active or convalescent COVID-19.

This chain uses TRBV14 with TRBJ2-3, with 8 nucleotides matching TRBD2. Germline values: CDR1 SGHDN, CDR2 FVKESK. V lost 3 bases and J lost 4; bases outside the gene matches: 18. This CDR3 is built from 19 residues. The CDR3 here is CASSHSMSGGPDVADTQYF. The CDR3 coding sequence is TGTGCCAGCAGCCATTCGATGAGCGGGGGCCCAGACGTCGCAGATACGCAGTATTTT. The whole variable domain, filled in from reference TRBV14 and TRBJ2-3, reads EAGVTQFPSHSVIEKGQTVTLRCDPISGHDNLYWYRRVMGKEIKFLLHFVKESKQDESGMPNNRFLAERTGGTYSTLKVQPAELEDSGVYFCASSHSMSGGPDVADTQYFGPGTRLTVL.

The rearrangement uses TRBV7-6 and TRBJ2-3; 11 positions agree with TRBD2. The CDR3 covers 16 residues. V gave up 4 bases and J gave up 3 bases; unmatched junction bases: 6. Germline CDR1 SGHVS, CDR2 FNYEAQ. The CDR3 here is CASSSKTSGSTDTQYF. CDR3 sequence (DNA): TGTGCCAGCAGCTCCAAAACTAGCGGGAGTACAGATACGCAGTATTTT.

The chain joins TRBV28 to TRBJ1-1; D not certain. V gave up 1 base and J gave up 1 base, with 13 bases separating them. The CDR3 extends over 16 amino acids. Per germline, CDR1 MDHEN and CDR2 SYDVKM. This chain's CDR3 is CASSLSNFGENTEAFF. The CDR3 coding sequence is TGTGCCAGCAGTTTATCCAATTTCGGGGAGAACACTGAAGCTTTCTTT.

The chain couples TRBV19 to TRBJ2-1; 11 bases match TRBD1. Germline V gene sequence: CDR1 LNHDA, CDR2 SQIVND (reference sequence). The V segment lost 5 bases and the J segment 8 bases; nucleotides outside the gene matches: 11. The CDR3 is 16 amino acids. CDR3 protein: CASSGRTGGRLHEQFF. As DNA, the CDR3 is TGTGCCAGTAGTGGCAGGACAGGGGGCCGTTTACATGAGCAGTTCTTC.

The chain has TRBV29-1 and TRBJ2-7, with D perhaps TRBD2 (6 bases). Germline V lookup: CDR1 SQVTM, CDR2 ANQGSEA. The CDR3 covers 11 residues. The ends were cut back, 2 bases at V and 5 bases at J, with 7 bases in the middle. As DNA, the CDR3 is TGCAGCGTTGAAACTAGCAACGAGCAGTACTTC. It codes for CSVETSNEQYF.

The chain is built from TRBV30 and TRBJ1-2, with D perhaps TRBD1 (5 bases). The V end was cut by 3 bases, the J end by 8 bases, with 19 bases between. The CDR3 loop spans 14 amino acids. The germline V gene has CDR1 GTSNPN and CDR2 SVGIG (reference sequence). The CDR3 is CAWSALTDLGGYTF. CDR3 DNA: TGTGCCTGGAGCGCCCTGACAGACTTGGGAGGCTACACCTTC.

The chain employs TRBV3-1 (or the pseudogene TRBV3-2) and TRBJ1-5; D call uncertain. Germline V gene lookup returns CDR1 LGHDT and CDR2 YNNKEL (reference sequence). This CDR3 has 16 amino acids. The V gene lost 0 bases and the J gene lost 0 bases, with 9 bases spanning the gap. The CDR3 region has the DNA TGTGCCAGCAGCCAAGACTCGGGTCTTAGCAATCAGCCCCAGCATTTT. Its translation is CASSQDSGLSNQPQHF.

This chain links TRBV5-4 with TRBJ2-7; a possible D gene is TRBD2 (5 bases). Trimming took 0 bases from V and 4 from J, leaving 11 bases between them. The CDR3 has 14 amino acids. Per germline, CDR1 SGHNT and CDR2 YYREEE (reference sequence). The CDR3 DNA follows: TGTGCCAGCAGCTTGGGGGCGGGCGGGTACGAGCAGTACGTC. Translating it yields CASSLGAGGYEQYV.

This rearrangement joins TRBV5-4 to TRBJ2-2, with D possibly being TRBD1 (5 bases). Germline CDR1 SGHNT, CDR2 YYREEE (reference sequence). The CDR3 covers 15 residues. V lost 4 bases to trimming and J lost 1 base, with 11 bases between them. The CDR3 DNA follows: TGTGCCAGCAGCGAAGTCCAGGGGAACACCGGGGAGCTGTTTTTT. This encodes CASSEVQGNTGELFF.

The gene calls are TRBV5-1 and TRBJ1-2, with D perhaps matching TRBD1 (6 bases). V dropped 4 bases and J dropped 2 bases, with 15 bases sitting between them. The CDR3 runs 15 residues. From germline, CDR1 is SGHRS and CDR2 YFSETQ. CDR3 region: CASSAPQGQNYGYTF. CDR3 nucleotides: TGCGCCAGCAGCGCCCCACAGGGTCAGAACTATGGCTACACCTTC.

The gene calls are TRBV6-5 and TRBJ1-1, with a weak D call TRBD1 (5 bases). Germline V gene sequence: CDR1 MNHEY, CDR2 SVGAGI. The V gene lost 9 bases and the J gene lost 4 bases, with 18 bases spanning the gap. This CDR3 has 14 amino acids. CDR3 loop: CASYHGGDRTEAFF. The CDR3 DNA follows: TGTGCCAGTTATCATGGGGGGGACCGCACTGAAGCTTTCTTT.

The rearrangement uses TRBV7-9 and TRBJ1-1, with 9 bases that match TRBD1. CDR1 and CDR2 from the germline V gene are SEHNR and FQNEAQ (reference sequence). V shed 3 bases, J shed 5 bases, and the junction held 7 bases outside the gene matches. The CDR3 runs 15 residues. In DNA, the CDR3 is TGTGCCAGCAGCTTTGTGGACAGGGGAGGAACTGAAGCTTTCTTT. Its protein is CASSFVDRGGTEAFF.

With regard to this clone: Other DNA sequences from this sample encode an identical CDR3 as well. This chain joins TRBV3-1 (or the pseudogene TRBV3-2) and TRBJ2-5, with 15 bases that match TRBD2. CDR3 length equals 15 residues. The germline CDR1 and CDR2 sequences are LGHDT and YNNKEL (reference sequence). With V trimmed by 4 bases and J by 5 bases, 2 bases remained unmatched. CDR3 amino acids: CASSPGLAGGETQYF. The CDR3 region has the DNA TGTGCCAGCAGCCCCGGACTAGCGGGGGGGGAGACCCAGTACTTC.

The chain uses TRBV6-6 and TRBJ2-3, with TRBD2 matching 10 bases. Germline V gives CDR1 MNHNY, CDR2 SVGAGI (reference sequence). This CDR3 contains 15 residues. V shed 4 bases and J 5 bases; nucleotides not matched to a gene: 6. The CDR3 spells CASSWSGRAGDTQYF. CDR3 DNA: TGTGCCAGCAGTTGGAGCGGGAGGGCCGGAGATACGCAGTATTTT.

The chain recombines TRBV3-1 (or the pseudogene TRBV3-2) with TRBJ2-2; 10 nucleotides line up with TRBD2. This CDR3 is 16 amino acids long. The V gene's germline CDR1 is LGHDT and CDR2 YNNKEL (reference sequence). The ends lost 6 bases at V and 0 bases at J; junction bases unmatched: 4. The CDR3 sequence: CASRQLAGTNTGELFF. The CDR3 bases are TGTGCCAGCAGGCAACTAGCGGGGACGAACACCGGGGAGCTGTTTTTT.

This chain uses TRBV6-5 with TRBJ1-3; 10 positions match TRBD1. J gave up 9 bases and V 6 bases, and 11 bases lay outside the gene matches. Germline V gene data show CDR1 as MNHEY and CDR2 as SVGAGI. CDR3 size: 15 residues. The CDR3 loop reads CASRSSPGQGSTIYF. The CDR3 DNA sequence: TGTGCCAGCAGATCCTCTCCGGGACAGGGGTCCACCATATATTTT.

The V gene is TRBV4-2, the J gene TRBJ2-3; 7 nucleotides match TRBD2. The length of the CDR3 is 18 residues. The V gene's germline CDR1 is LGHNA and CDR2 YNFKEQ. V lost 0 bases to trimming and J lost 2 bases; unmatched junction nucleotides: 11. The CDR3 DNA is TGTGCCAGCAGCCAAGATAGCCCCGGGACTATATACACAGATACGCAGTATTTT. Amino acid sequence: CASSQDSPGTIYTDTQYF.

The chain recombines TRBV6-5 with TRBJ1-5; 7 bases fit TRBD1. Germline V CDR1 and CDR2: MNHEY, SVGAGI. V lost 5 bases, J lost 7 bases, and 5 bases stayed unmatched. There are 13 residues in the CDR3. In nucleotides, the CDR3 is TGTGCCAGCAGTACGACAGGGCAACAGCCCCAGCATTTT. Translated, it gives CASSTTGQQPQHF.

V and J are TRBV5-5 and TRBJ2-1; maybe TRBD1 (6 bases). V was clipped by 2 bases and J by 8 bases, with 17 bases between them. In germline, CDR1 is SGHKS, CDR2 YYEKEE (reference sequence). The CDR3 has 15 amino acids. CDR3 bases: TGTGCCAGCAGCTTACAGGGTTACCCAAGGGATGAGCAGTTCTTC. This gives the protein CASSLQGYPRDEQFF.

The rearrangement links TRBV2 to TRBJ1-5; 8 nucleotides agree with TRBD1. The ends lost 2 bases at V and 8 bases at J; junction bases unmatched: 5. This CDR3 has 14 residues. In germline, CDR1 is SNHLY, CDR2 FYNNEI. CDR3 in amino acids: CASSEQGAGKPQHF. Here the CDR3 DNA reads TGTGCCAGCAGTGAACAGGGGGCTGGGAAGCCCCAGCATTTT. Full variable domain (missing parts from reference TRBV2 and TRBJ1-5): EPEVTQTPSHQVTQMGQEVILRCVPISNHLYFYWYRQILGQKVEFLVSFYNNEISEKSEIFDDQFSVERPDGSNFTLKIRSTKLEDSAMYFCASSEQGAGKPQHFGDGTRLSIL.

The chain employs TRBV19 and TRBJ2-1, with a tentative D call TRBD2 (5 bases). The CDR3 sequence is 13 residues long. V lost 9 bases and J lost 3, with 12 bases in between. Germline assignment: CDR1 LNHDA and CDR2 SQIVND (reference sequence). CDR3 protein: CARIPRDYNEQFF. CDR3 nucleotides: TGTGCCAGAATACCCCGGGACTACAATGAGCAGTTCTTC.